Shown below are 15 T cell receptor beta chains from a single sample sequenced in a study of blood T cell repertoires in COVID-19. Generated by immunoSEQ multiplex PCR, the TCRdb table keeps only in-frame clones and is missing some. The sample includes some 250,000 clones, roughly 88% of them seen just once. Sequenced: PBMCs or T cells enriched from blood (not recorded which). The receptors come from a woman aged 50 to 65 who had recovered from COVID-19.

CDR3 residues: CASSARQAMNTEAFF. The CDR3 DNA is TGTGCCAGCAGTGCCCGACAGGCTATGAACACTGAAGCTTTCTTT. The genes are TRBV28 and TRBJ1-1, with a possible D match to TRBD1 (6 bases). The CDR3 has 15 amino acids. CDR1 MDHEN and CDR2 SYDVKM come from the germline V gene. Trimming removed 5 bases from V and 0 bases from J, with 13 bases in between.

The CDR3 sequence: CASSRTGTGGDIQYF. CDR3 bases: TGCGCCAGCAGCCGTACCGGGACAGGGGGTGACATTCAGTACTTC. The chain is built from TRBV5-1 and TRBJ2-4; the match to TRBD1 covers 11 bases. The CDR3 is 15 amino acids. Germline CDR1 and CDR2: SGHRS and YFSETQ. The V gene end was trimmed by 4 bases and the J gene end by 8 bases; junction bases not matched to a gene: 8.

Only one count was recorded for this clone. The genes are TRBV2 and TRBJ1-2; D unclear. The length of the CDR3 is 14 residues. Trimming removed 6 bases at V and 4 bases at J, with 15 bases between. Germline-derived CDR1 and CDR2 are SNHLY and FYNNEI. The CDR3 protein is CASRSDAGSYGYTF. For the CDR3, the DNA is TGTGCCAGCAGGTCGGACGCGGGCAGCTATGGCTACACCTTC.

The V call is TRBV27, the J call TRBJ2-1, with 8 bases that match TRBD1. CDR3 length equals 15 residues. Germline V gene lookup returns CDR1 MNHEY and CDR2 SMNVEV (reference sequence). V shed 5 bases, J shed 7 bases, and the junction held 10 bases outside the gene matches. CDR3 DNA: TGTGCCAGCAGTACCGGAAGGACAGGGAAGAATGAGCAGTTCTTC. Amino acid sequence: CASSTGRTGKNEQFF.

Only one count was recorded for this clone. The V and J genes are TRBV7-3 and TRBJ2-3; 9 bases fit TRBD2. The V segment lost 4 bases and the J segment 5 bases; nucleotides outside the gene matches: 7. From germline, CDR1 is SGHTA and CDR2 FQGTGA. The CDR3 consists of 15 residues. For the CDR3, the DNA is TGTGCCAGCAGCTATAGCGGGAGTGATGGAGATACGCAGTATTTT. As protein: CASSYSGSDGDTQYF.

The genes are TRBV7-6 and TRBJ1-3; 8 nucleotides line up with TRBD1. The CDR3 consists of 15 residues. The junction had 6 bases not matched to a gene; V was cut back by 5 bases and J by 3 bases. Germline CDR1 and CDR2: SGHVS and FNYEAQ. CDR3 bases: TGTGCCAGCAGCCTTACAGGGGGTGTTGGAAACACCATATATTTT. This encodes CASSLTGGVGNTIYF.

The chain couples TRBV2 to TRBJ2-1; D call uncertain. This CDR3 is built from 11 residues. Germline CDR1 is SNHLY and CDR2 is FYNNEI. Trimming stripped 3 bases from V and 7 bases from J, with 4 bases between. For the CDR3, the DNA is TGTGCCAGCAGTGAGAGGAATGAGCAGTTCTTC. Translating gives CASSERNEQFF.

The rearrangement links TRBV5-5 to TRBJ1-2; 8 nucleotides match TRBD1. The junction had 6 bases not matched to a gene; V was cut back by 4 bases and J by 4 bases. The CDR3 runs to 14 residues. CDR1 is SGHKS, CDR2 YYEKEE, per germline (reference sequence). The CDR3 protein is CASSTTGGSYGYTF. For the CDR3, the DNA is TGTGCCAGCAGCACCACAGGGGGTTCCTATGGCTACACCTTC.

The chain is built from TRBV27 and TRBJ2-7, with TRBD1 as a possible D gene (5 bases). This CDR3 is built from 16 residues. V lost 4 bases and J 0 bases, leaving 16 bases between the germline ends. CDR1 and CDR2 (germline): MNHEY, SMNVEV (reference sequence). The CDR3 loop reads CASSSVRQGNSYEQYF. CDR3 DNA: TGTGCCAGCAGTTCAGTCCGGCAGGGCAACTCCTACGAGCAGTACTTC.

This clone is a singleton in its sample. The J gene is TRBJ1-1, the V gene TRBV7-2; 10 nucleotides align to TRBD1. The trim removed 5 bases at V and 3 bases at J, leaving 9 bases unmatched. Germline CDR1 reads SGHTA; CDR2 reads FQGNSA. The length of the CDR3 is 16 residues. The CDR3 here is CASSRISGTGDTEAFF. The CDR3 DNA is TGTGCCAGCAGCCGCATCTCCGGGACAGGGGACACTGAAGCTTTCTTT.

This chain joins TRBV6-5 and TRBJ2-7; 9 nucleotides agree with TRBD1. With V trimmed by 2 bases and J by 3 bases, 8 bases remained unmatched. The CDR3 runs 16 residues. Germline V gene data show CDR1 as MNHEY and CDR2 as SVGAGI. CDR3: CASSYPMTGGHYEQYF. CDR3 in DNA: TGTGCCAGCAGTTACCCGATGACAGGGGGGCACTACGAGCAGTACTTC.

This clone was observed at least ten times. This chain connects TRBV27 to TRBJ2-3; possibly TRBD2 for D (5 bases). The CDR3 has 15 residues. The V gene's germline CDR1 is MNHEY and CDR2 SMNVEV (reference sequence). V gave up 2 bases and J gave up 2 bases, with 11 bases separating them. The CDR3 region is CASSLEGSYTDTQYF. DNA of the CDR3: TGTGCCAGCAGTTTAGAGGGCAGCTACACAGATACGCAGTATTTT.

The chain recombines TRBV5-1 with TRBJ1-2, with D tentatively TRBD1 (5 bases). The CDR3 contains 15 residues. CDR1 is SGHRS, CDR2 YFSETQ, per germline. Trimming removed 2 bases at V and 0 bases at J, with 11 bases between. The CDR3 nucleotides are TGCGCCAGCAGCTTAGGAGACAGAACTAACTATGGCTACACCTTC. This codes for CASSLGDRTNYGYTF.

The chain recombines TRBV30 with TRBJ1-1; no clear D gene. V was pared by 3 bases and J by 10 bases, with 15 bases between. Looked up from germline, CDR1 is GTSNPN and CDR2 is SVGIG (reference sequence). The CDR3 runs 12 residues. The CDR3 loop is CAWSVRTYGAFF. The CDR3 DNA follows: TGTGCCTGGAGCGTCCGGACTTACGGAGCTTTCTTT.

The V call is TRBV29-1, the J call TRBJ2-5; TRBD1 agrees at 7 bases. J was trimmed by 2 bases and V by 5 bases; bases with no gene match: 11. The CDR3 totals 15 residues. In germline, CDR1 is SQVTM, CDR2 ANQGSEA. The CDR3 sequence is CSVLIGSGQQETQYF. The DNA for the CDR3 is TGCAGCGTTTTGATCGGTTCGGGACAGCAAGAGACCCAGTACTTC.